This record looks at one T cell receptor (beta chain) sequence and its context. This sample was included in a study of blood T cell repertoires in COVID-19. Looking at the study overall: Italy, Spain and the United States were the sources of the convalescent and acute COVID-19 samples. PBMCs, B-cell-depleted T cells, or T cells were the source of the cDNA or gDNA that made up the material.

Original methodology: The assay estimated nucleated cells by amplifying reference gene primers. The data were produced by immunoSEQ multiplex PCR, yet TCRdb's version contains in-frame clones alone and is incomplete. V and J calls and clone size are those listed in that table; D and trimming were worked out from the DNA. The sample holds fewer than 15,000 clones; around nine tenths are singletons and the top ten take around 33%. The CDR3 loop spans 16 amino acids. Per germline, CDR1 SGHNT and CDR2 YENEEA. With V trimmed by 4 bases and J by 0 bases, 3 bases remained unmatched. V and J are TRBV11-3 and TRBJ2-1; 10 nucleotides line up with TRBD2. What was sequenced was peripheral blood. The sequence derives from a human donor in a cohort sampled during active COVID-19. The CDR3 sequence is CASSWTSGSSYNEQFF. Here the CDR3 DNA reads TGTGCCAGCAGCTGGACTAGCGGAAGCTCCTACAATGAGCAGTTCTTC.